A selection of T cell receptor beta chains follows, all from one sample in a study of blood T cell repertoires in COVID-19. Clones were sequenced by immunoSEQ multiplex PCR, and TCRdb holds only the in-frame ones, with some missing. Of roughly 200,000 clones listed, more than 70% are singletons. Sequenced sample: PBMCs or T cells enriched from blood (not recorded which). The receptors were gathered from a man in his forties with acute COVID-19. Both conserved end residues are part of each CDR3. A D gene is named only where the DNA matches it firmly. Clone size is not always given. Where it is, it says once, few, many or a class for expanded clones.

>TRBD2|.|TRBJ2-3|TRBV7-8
TGTGCCAGCAGCTTTTTCCCCTCAGGAGCGGGAGGAGATACGCAGTATTTT
CASSFFPSGAGGDTQYF
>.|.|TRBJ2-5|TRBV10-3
TGTGCCAGACGGGGATTGGAGACCCAGTACTTC
CARRGLETQYF
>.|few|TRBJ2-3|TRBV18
TGTGCCAGCTCAACAAAGGGGGATCTGGATACGCAGTATTTT
CASSTKGDLDTQYF
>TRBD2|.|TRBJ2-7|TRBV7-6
TGTGCCAGCAGCAGGACTAGCGGGAGCTCCTACGAGCAGTACTTC
CASSRTSGSSYEQYF
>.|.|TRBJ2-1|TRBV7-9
TGTGCCAGCAGCTTACAGGGTCGAGGTGGCTACAATGAGCAGTTCTTC
CASSLQGRGGYNEQFF
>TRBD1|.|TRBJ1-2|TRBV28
TGTGCCAGCAGTGAACAGGGGAAGGAGAACTATGGCTACACCTTC
CASSEQGKENYGYTF
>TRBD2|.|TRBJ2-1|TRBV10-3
TGTGCCATCACACCGGGACTAGCGGGAGCAGTCAATGAGCAGTTCTTC
CAITPGLAGAVNEQFF
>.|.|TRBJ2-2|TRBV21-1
TGTGCCAGCGGGGTCGGGACTAGCGGGAGGGCGAACACCGGGGAGCTGTTTTTT
CASGVGTSGRANTGELFF
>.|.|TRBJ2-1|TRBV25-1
TGTGCCACGGGGGTGGGATACAATGAGCAGTTCTTC
CATGVGYNEQFF
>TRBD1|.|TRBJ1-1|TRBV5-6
TGTGCCAGCAGCTTGGCGGACAGGACGAACACTGAAGCTTTCTTT
CASSLADRTNTEAFF